These 15 T cell receptor beta chains originate from one sample sequenced in a study of T cells after yellow fever vaccination (dated by TCRdb to between 2019 and 2020). What this sample's treatment or condition label stands for: live attenuated yellow fever vaccine strain. Library creation used 5' RACE. Instrument used: Illumina HiSeq 2500. TCRdb applied fastp at Q25 and MiXCR to the public reads, then kept only in-frame beta chains. Each CDR3 protein gets just one entry, which takes the most common genes and DNA from the rows behind it. The sample contains about 340,000 distinct CDR3 sequences, approximately 9% of them found a single time. The top ten clonotypes cover approximately 19% of the sample. The sample consisted of PBMCs, taken on the day of the first yellow fever vaccination. These receptors were obtained from a man in his late teens or twenties who received the YFV17D yellow fever vaccine.

The chain joins TRBV5-5 to TRBJ2-5; D is unclear. The germline V gene has CDR1 SGHKS and CDR2 YYEKEE (reference sequence). CDR3 length: 12 residues. The V and J ends lost 2 bases and 2 bases respectively, with 4 bases between them. Here the CDR3 DNA reads TGTGCCAGCAGCTTACTGCAAGAGACCCAGTACTTC. It specifies CASSLLQETQYF. The entire variable domain, with the rest obtained from reference TRBV5-5 and TRBJ2-5, is as follows: DAGVTQSPTHLIKTRGQQVTLRCSPISGHKSVSWYQQVLGQGPQFIFQYYEKEERGRGNFPDRFSARQFPNYSSELNVNALLLGDSALYLCASSLLQETQYFGPGTRLLVL.

This clonotype was seen only a few times. CDR3 loop: CASSQWMTQETQYF. CDR3 bases: TGTGCCAGCAGCCAATGGATGACCCAAGAGACCCAGTACTTC. The rearrangement links TRBV3-1 to TRBJ2-5; D not resolved. V was trimmed by 2 bases and J by 1 base, leaving 8 bases between them. Germline assignment: CDR1 LGHDT and CDR2 YNNKEL (reference sequence). The CDR3 totals 14 residues.

The V and J genes are TRBV3-1 and TRBJ2-1, with unresolved D. The CDR3 covers 13 residues. Germline-derived CDR1 and CDR2 are LGHDT and YNNKEL (reference sequence). The V and J ends lost 2 bases and 5 bases respectively, with 7 bases between them. This chain's CDR3 is CASSQSWHNEQFF. The CDR3 DNA follows: TGTGCCAGCAGCCAAAGTTGGCACAATGAGCAGTTCTTC.

V usage is TRBV20-1 and J usage is TRBJ2-7, with D unclear. CDR1 is DFQATT and CDR2 is SNEGSKA in the germline V gene (reference sequence). This CDR3 has 14 residues. Trimming removed 6 bases at V and 4 bases at J, with 19 bases between. The CDR3 reads CSAPHPGSVYEQYF. Here the CDR3 DNA reads TGCAGTGCGCCCCACCCCGGGTCTGTATACGAGCAGTACTTC.

This clonotype was picked up many times. This chain joins TRBV6-2 or TRBV6-3 and TRBJ1-5; perhaps TRBD1 as D (5 bases). The germline V gene has CDR1 MNHEY and CDR2 SVGEGT. V was cut by 1 base and J by 5 bases, with 27 bases left in between. The CDR3 consists of 20 residues. The CDR3 spells CASSYLAPEGRTGPDQPQHF. CDR3 DNA: TGTGCCAGCAGTTACTTAGCGCCCGAGGGACGGACGGGCCCGGATCAGCCCCAGCATTTT.

The chain has TRBV10-3 and TRBJ2-7; TRBD1 matches at 7 bases. In germline, CDR1 is ENHRY, CDR2 SYGVKD. The CDR3 length is 15 residues. Trimming took 1 base from V and 1 from J; bases not matched to a gene: 4. Here the CDR3 reads CAISELDRSSYEQYF. The CDR3 region has the DNA TGTGCCATCAGTGAGTTGGACAGGTCATCCTACGAGCAGTACTTC.

A few counts support this clonotype. CDR3 in amino acids: CASSGGHEQYV. CDR3 coding DNA: TGTGCCAGCAGCGGGGGCCACGAGCAGTACGTC. The V gene is TRBV12-3 or TRBV12-4, the J gene TRBJ2-7; either TRBD1 or TRBD2 may supply D (6 bases each). The germline V and J ends were trimmed by 6 bases and 5 bases, with 8 bases remaining between them. The CDR3 covers 11 residues.

This chain connects TRBV20-1 to TRBJ1-1, with unresolved D. In germline, CDR1 is DFQATT, CDR2 SNEGSKA (reference sequence). V lost 0 bases, J lost 1 base, and 12 bases lay in between. CDR3 length: 15 amino acids. The CDR3 loop reads CSARDPRTGNTEAFF. CDR3 bases: TGCAGTGCTAGAGATCCAAGGACGGGGAACACTGAAGCTTTCTTT.

Points on this clonotype: The junction departs from the called germline gene at one end, perhaps through a read error. The chain couples TRBV30 to TRBJ1-4, with a weak D call TRBD1 (6 bases). This CDR3 is 13 amino acids long. Germline assignment: CDR1 GTSNPN and CDR2 SVGIG (reference sequence). CDR3 DNA sequence: TGTGCCTGGAGTCCCACAGGGCGCAAAAAACTGTTCTTT. It is translated as CAWSPTGRKKLFF. The full variable domain, with the rest looked up from reference TRBV30 and TRBJ1-4, is SQTIHQWPATLVQPVGSPLSLECTVEGTSNPNLYWYRQAAGRGLQLLFYSVGIGQISSEVPQNLSASRPQDRQFILSSKKLLLSDSGFYLCAWSPTGRKKLFFGSGTQLSVL.

J is TRBJ2-3 and V is TRBV18; D ambiguous. The CDR3 contains 15 residues. Germline V gene sequence: CDR1 KGHSH, CDR2 LQKENI. V shed 3 bases and J shed 1 base, with 11 bases lying between them. The CDR3 reads CASSPDGSGTDTQYF. The DNA of the CDR3 is TGTGCCAGCTCACCGGACGGCTCCGGCACAGATACGCAGTATTTT.

V gene TRBV7-6 combines with J gene TRBJ2-5; 9 bases agree with TRBD2. Trimming took 4 bases from V and 3 from J; bases not matched to a gene: 12. Germline V gives CDR1 SGHVS, CDR2 FNYEAQ. The CDR3 consists of 17 residues. The CDR3 loop reads CASSSPTSGTAKETQYF. CDR3 coding DNA: TGTGCCAGCAGCTCCCCGACTAGCGGAACCGCTAAAGAGACCCAGTACTTC.

This clonotype showed up many times. The chain uses TRBV7-9 and TRBJ1-1; D gene ambiguous. CDR1 is SEHNR and CDR2 is FQNEAQ in the germline V gene (reference sequence). V was pared by 0 bases and J by 3 bases, with 5 bases between. CDR3 size: 13 residues. Here the CDR3 DNA reads TGTGCCAGCAGCTTAGCCGGATACACTGAAGCTTTCTTT. As protein: CASSLAGYTEAFF. Full variable domain (missing parts from reference TRBV7-9 and TRBJ1-1): DTGVSQNPRHKITKRGQNVTFRCDPISEHNRLYWYRQTLGQGPEFLTYFQNEAQLEKSRLLSDRFSAERPKGSFSTLEIQRTEQGDSAMYLCASSLAGYTEAFFGQGTRLTVV.

The table lists this clonotype with a few counts. The chain carries TRBV15 and TRBJ1-6, with a possible D match to TRBD1 (5 bases). Trimming removed 6 bases at V and 0 bases at J, with 6 bases between. This CDR3 contains 14 residues. Germline CDR1 is LNHNV and CDR2 is YYDKDF (reference sequence). The CDR3 spells CATRDNSYNSPLHF. The CDR3 region has the DNA TGTGCCACCAGGGACAACTCCTATAATTCACCCCTCCACTTT.

The chain links TRBV7-6 to TRBJ2-7, with D possibly matching TRBD2 (7 bases). CDR3 length equals 15 residues. V lost 5 bases, J lost 5 bases, and 19 bases lay in between. The germline gives CDR1 SGHVS, CDR2 FNYEAQ. The CDR3 DNA reads as TGTGCCAGCAGCCCCTCGTGGGGGGGCCATCACGAGCAGTACTTC. Protein: CASSPSWGGHHEQYF.

This chain uses TRBV7-9 with TRBJ1-4, with 7 bases fitting TRBD1. The germline CDR1 and CDR2 sequences are SEHNR and FQNEAQ (reference sequence). V was pared by 1 base and J by 10 bases, with 12 bases of the junction left unmatched. The CDR3 covers 16 residues. As DNA, the CDR3 is TGTGCCAGCAGCTTAGTCGTGAGTGGCTCAGGGGGAAAACTGTTTTTT. It translates to CASSLVVSGSGGKLFF.